This entry concerns a single T cell receptor beta chain. This sample was taken from a study of cytomegalovirus exposure and HLA in healthy donors. Nominally healthy donors provided the samples, though records likely missed some immune exposures. The primer mix had 60 Vbeta and 13 Jbeta primers. Produced via immunoSEQ multiplex PCR; TCRdb's table is partial and in-frame only. The repertoire has tens of thousands of clones, more than 75% of them found once; the top ten carry over 3%. Source material: PBMCs. The TCR comes from a woman between 40 and 55 years old in good health and CMV-seronegative.

CDR3 loop: CAWRWGGGTYEQYF. CDR3 in DNA: TGTGCCTGGAGATGGGGCGGGGGCACCTACGAGCAGTACTTC. V and J are TRBV30 and TRBJ2-7; perhaps TRBD2 as D (7 bases). Looked up from germline, CDR1 is GTSNPN and CDR2 is SVGIG (reference sequence). This CDR3 has 14 amino acids. The V end lost 3 bases, the J end lost 2 bases, and 14 bases lay between the germline ends. Filled out from reference TRBV30 and TRBJ2-7, the complete variable domain reads SQTIHQWPATLVQPVGSPLSLECTVEGTSNPNLYWYRQAAGRGLQLLFYSVGIGQISSEVPQNLSASRPQDRQFILSSKKLLLSDSGFYLCAWRWGGGTYEQYFGPGTRLTVT.